Below, 26 T cell receptor beta chains from the same sample are listed, as sequenced in a study of Graves' ophthalmopathy and Graves' hyperthyroidism. Amplification targeted the TCR beta CDR3 regions, with RNA transcripts as the source material. Following a first-round RT-PCR that used HTBI primers, a second-round multiplex PCR was carried out. TCRdb itself ran the multiplex PCR reads through MiXCR, one entry per CDR3 protein. The sample comprises about 740,000 distinct CDR3 sequences, roughly 41% of which are singletons, and about 40% rests with the top ten. Material for sequencing was peripheral blood. The receptors shown here come from an adult man with Graves' ophthalmopathy.

Concerning this clonotype: This could be a read error, since a much larger clone is one nucleotide away. This chain connects TRBV24-1 to TRBJ2-6; D ambiguous. This CDR3 is built from 15 residues. Germline V gene data show CDR1 as KGHDR and CDR2 as SFDVKD. CDR3 sequence reads: CVTSDSGTGANVLTF. The CDR3 DNA reads as TGTGTCACCAGTGATTCCGGTACTGGGGCCAACGTCCTGACTTTC.

This clonotype was recorded a few times. The chain has TRBV12-3 or TRBV12-4 and TRBJ2-5, with TRBD2 matching over 8 bases. This CDR3 has 12 residues. J lost 3 bases, V lost 11 bases, and 5 bases had no gene match. The CDR3 DNA is TGTGCCTCGGGGGGGGGGGAAGAGACCCAGTACTTC. This translates into CASGGGEETQYF.

This clonotype appeared a few times. This sequence joins TRBV28 and TRBJ1-4; no clear D gene. CDR3 length: 15 residues. V was cut by 5 bases and J by 8 bases, with 18 bases left in between. Germline V gene data show CDR1 as MDHEN and CDR2 as SYDVKM. The CDR3 loop is CASSPYPREAEKLFF. The CDR3 DNA reads TGTGCCAGCAGTCCCTACCCCCGGGAGGCAGAAAAACTGTTTTTT.

This chain uses TRBV20-1 with TRBJ2-7; 7 positions match TRBD2. The germline V gene encodes CDR1 DFQATT and CDR2 SNEGSKA (reference sequence). V trimming: 8 bases; J trimming: 0 bases; junction bases outside the gene matches: 7. CDR3 length: 13 amino acids. The CDR3 DNA sequence: TGCAGTACTCCAGCGGGGTTCTCCTACGAGCAGTACTTC. Its translation is CSTPAGFSYEQYF.

The chain recombines TRBV5-1 with TRBJ2-5; D uncertain. Per the germline V gene, CDR1 is SGHRS and CDR2 is YFSETQ. The CDR3 runs to 14 residues. The V gene lost 0 bases and the J gene lost 2 bases, with 8 bases spanning the gap. CDR3 nucleotides: TGCGCCAGCAGCTTGGGTGACGGGCAAGAGACCCAGTACTTC. Its protein is CASSLGDGQETQYF.

This clonotype was counted at least ten times. This rearrangement joins TRBV6-6 to TRBJ1-1; TRBD1 matches 8 bases. J was trimmed by 10 bases and V by 6 bases; bases with no gene match: 4. CDR1 MNHNY and CDR2 SVGAGI come from the germline V gene (reference sequence). CDR3 length: 11 residues. CDR3 nucleotide sequence: TGTGCCAGCAGAACAGGGGGACGAGCTTTCTTT. Its translation: CASRTGGRAFF.

The rearrangement joins TRBV20-1 to TRBJ1-1; a possible D gene is TRBD1 (6 bases). The length of the CDR3 is 14 residues. Trimming took off 0 bases at V and 4 bases at J, with 12 bases between the two ends. CDR1 is DFQATT, CDR2 SNEGSKA, per germline (reference sequence). The CDR3 coding sequence is TGCAGTGCTAGAGATCTCGGGGGCGGCACTGAAGCTTTCTTT. Residues: CSARDLGGGTEAFF.

The chain joins TRBV25-1 to TRBJ2-7; TRBD1 agrees at 7 bases. The CDR3 is 15 residues long. Trimming took 5 bases from V and 2 from J; bases not matched to a gene: 9. Germline V gene lookup returns CDR1 MGHDK and CDR2 SYGVNS. The CDR3 region is CASSLTGPATYEQYF. The DNA for the CDR3 is TGTGCCAGCAGTTTGACAGGGCCGGCAACCTACGAGCAGTACTTC.

This clonotype was seen a few times. The chain has TRBV19 and TRBJ1-1; D is possibly TRBD1 (5 bases). Germline V gene sequence: CDR1 LNHDA, CDR2 SQIVND (reference sequence). This CDR3 has 15 residues. V gave up 5 bases and J gave up 5 bases, with 18 bases separating them. The DNA for the CDR3 is TGTGCCAGTAGTGGACGACAGAATTCCGGAACTGAAGCTTTCTTT. It specifies CASSGRQNSGTEAFF.

This clonotype was seen only once. The rearrangement joins TRBV15 to TRBJ2-3; no reliable D call. This CDR3 contains 13 residues. The germline V and J ends were trimmed by 1 base and 3 bases, with 5 bases remaining between them. Germline CDR1 is LNHNV and CDR2 is YYDKDF (reference sequence). The CDR3 loop reads CATSRVRTDTQYF. The CDR3 nucleotides read TGTGCCACCAGCAGAGTACGGACAGATACGCAGTATTTT.

The chain carries TRBV27 and TRBJ1-2; unclear D gene. V lost 4 bases, J lost 4 bases, and 19 bases lay in between. Germline V gene data show CDR1 as MNHEY and CDR2 as SMNVEV (reference sequence). This CDR3 spans 16 amino acids. CDR3 DNA: TGTGCCAGCAGTTACACTTCGATTAAGACGGGCTATGGCTACACCTTC. Encoded protein: CASSYTSIKTGYGYTF.

The sample holds many counts of this clonotype. The rearrangement links TRBV29-1 to TRBJ1-3; no clear D gene. The V end was cut by 4 bases, the J end by 0 bases, with 7 bases between. CDR1 is SQVTM and CDR2 is ANQGSEA in the germline V gene. This CDR3 region has 13 residues. In DNA, the CDR3 is TGCAGCGTTGTTCTTTACTCTGGAAACACCATATATTTT. It codes for CSVVLYSGNTIYF. Complete variable domain (other parts from reference TRBV29-1 and TRBJ1-3): SAVISQKPSRDICQRGTSLTIQCQVDSQVTMMFWYRQQPGQSLTLIATANQGSEATYESGFVIDKFPISRPNLTFSTLTVSNMSPEDSSIYLCSVVLYSGNTIYFGEGSWLTVV.

The V call is TRBV6-1, the J call TRBJ1-5; tentative D call: TRBD1 (5 bases). Between the trimmed V and J ends, which lost 2 bases and 4 bases, there was a span of 9 bases. The CDR3 length is 14 residues. CDR1 is MNHNS and CDR2 is SASEGT in the germline V gene. The DNA for the CDR3 is TGTGCCAGCAGTGAAAGGCAGGGTAATCAGCCCCAGCATTTT. This encodes CASSERQGNQPQHF.

This rearrangement joins TRBV10-2 to TRBJ2-2; D possibly matches TRBD1 or TRBD2 (5 bases each). The germline V and J ends were trimmed by 2 bases and 6 bases, with 16 bases remaining between them. This CDR3 spans 16 amino acids. CDR1 WSHSY and CDR2 SAAADI come from the germline V gene. As DNA, the CDR3 is TGCGCCAGCAGTGAGACTGCTACCTGGGACGCCGGGGAGCTGTTTTTT. Amino acid sequence: CASSETATWDAGELFF.

The chain employs TRBV7-9 and TRBJ1-2; 8 bases map to TRBD1. Germline trimming cut 3 bases from V and 12 bases from J; bases unmatched to any gene: 12. Germline V gene data show CDR1 as SEHNR and CDR2 as FQNEAQ (reference sequence). This CDR3 contains 14 residues. In DNA, the CDR3 is TGTGCCAGCAGCTTGAGGCAGGGGGCTTGGGGCCACACCTTC. This translates into CASSLRQGAWGHTF.

Many counts were recorded for this clonotype. This sequence joins TRBV29-1 and TRBJ1-1, with a weak D call TRBD1 (6 bases). The V and J ends lost 7 bases and 5 bases respectively, with 14 bases between them. There are 12 residues in the CDR3. CDR1 is SQVTM and CDR2 is ANQGSEA in the germline V gene. CDR3 bases: TGCAGCGGGAAGCAGGGGAGTACTGAAGCTTTCTTT. Translated, it gives CSGKQGSTEAFF.

J is TRBJ1-3 and V is TRBV2; 7 bases match TRBD1. CDR3 length: 15 residues. Germline V gene data show CDR1 as SNHLY and CDR2 as FYNNEI. The V segment lost 7 bases and the J segment 5 bases; nucleotides outside the gene matches: 11. CDR3 sequence: CASTEPGTARNTIYF. Here the CDR3 DNA reads TGTGCCAGCACTGAGCCCGGGACAGCAAGAAACACCATATATTTT.

About this clonotype: A much larger clone differs by one base, so this may be a read error. The chain combines TRBV7-9 with TRBJ1-4; TRBD1 agrees at 8 bases. The CDR3 is made up of 15 amino acids. Trimming cost V 2 bases and J 6 bases; bases outside gene matches: 5. CDR1 is SEHNR and CDR2 is FQNEAQ in the germline V gene (reference sequence). The CDR3 DNA follows: TGTGCCAGCAGCTTAATAGGACAGGGAGATGAAAAACTGTTTTTT. Its protein is CASSLIGQGDEKLFF.

In regard to this clonotype: This may arise from a read error, as a much more abundant clone is one base away. V is TRBV29-1 and J is TRBJ2-5; no clear D gene. Germline CDR1 SQVTM, CDR2 ANQGSEA. This CDR3 is 11 amino acids long. V was cut by 4 bases and J by 6 bases, with 9 bases left in between. Written as DNA, the CDR3 is TGCAGCGTTGGTTGGGCGCAGACCCAGTACTTC. Residues: CSVGWAQTQYF.

The sample holds many counts of this clonotype. This chain uses TRBV7-2 with TRBJ1-3; D may be TRBD1 (6 bases). This CDR3 contains 15 residues. Germline V CDR1 and CDR2: SGHTA, FQGNSA. V lost 5 bases and J 0 bases, leaving 11 bases between the germline ends. CDR3 region: CASSRDTASGNTIYF. As DNA, the CDR3 is TGTGCCAGCAGCCGGGACACCGCCTCTGGAAACACCATATATTTT.

Concerning this clonotype: The germline gene is not matched at one end of the junction; a read error may be the cause. The J gene is TRBJ1-1, the V gene TRBV10-3; TRBD1 might be the D (6 bases). There are 16 residues in the CDR3. CDR1 and CDR2 from the germline V gene are ENHRY and SYGVKD. CDR3 loop: CASSSKSGAPNTEAFF. CDR3 sequence (DNA): TGTGCCAGCAGTTCTAAATCGGGGGCTCCGAACACTGAAGCTTTCTTT.

This clonotype was counted once. The chain employs TRBV25-1 and TRBJ1-5; D gene unclear. This CDR3 has 13 residues. Trimming stripped 7 bases from V and 8 bases from J, with 15 bases between. CDR1 is MGHDK and CDR2 is SYGVNS in the germline V gene. The CDR3 loop is CASTRPEVEPQHF. CDR3 sequence (DNA): TGTGCCAGCACACGACCGGAGGTAGAGCCCCAGCATTTT.

This chain joins TRBV6-6 and TRBJ1-4, with D uncertain. Trimming removed 7 bases from V and 7 bases from J, with 13 bases in between. The germline gives CDR1 MNHNY, CDR2 SVGAGI (reference sequence). The CDR3 length is 13 residues. The CDR3 coding sequence is TGTGCCAGCATGGGTGTACTAGGTGAAAAACTGTTTTTT. It specifies CASMGVLGEKLFF.

Points on this clonotype: The CDR3 carries no conserved terminal phenylalanine or tryptophan, so it likely arises from a read error. The chain uses TRBV11-2 and TRBJ2-7; D not resolved. Germline V gene sequence: CDR1 SGHAT, CDR2 FQNNGV. The CDR3 length is 17 residues. Trimming left V 5 bases short and J 2 bases short, with 22 bases between. For the CDR3, the DNA is TGTGCCAGCAGCCCGCTCGAGGCGTTTAGCAGCACCTACGAGCAGTACTCC. This sequence encodes CASSPLEAFSSTYEQYS.

V gene TRBV6-1 combines with J gene TRBJ2-7; D may match TRBD1 or TRBD2 (6 bases each). Germline values: CDR1 MNHNS, CDR2 SASEGT. The CDR3 extends over 14 amino acids. V was clipped by 7 bases and J by 3 bases, with 16 bases between them. CDR3 DNA: TGTGCCAGCACCGAAGGTGGGGGGCTCTACGAGCAGTACTTC. This codes for CASTEGGGLYEQYF.

The chain couples TRBV6-5 to TRBJ2-7; D may be TRBD1 or TRBD2 (5 bases each). V was trimmed by 5 bases and J by 7 bases, leaving 15 bases between them. The length of the CDR3 is 13 residues. Germline V CDR1 and CDR2: MNHEY, SVGAGI. The CDR3 region has the DNA TGTGCCAGCAGTGGCCGATGGGGGAGTGAGCAGTACTTC. Translating it yields CASSGRWGSEQYF.